The 18 T cell receptor beta chains listed next were all sequenced from one sample in a study of cytomegalovirus exposure and HLA in healthy donors. The study ran its PCR with 60 Vbeta and 13 Jbeta primers. Assay: immunoSEQ multiplex PCR; the TCRdb copy retains only in-frame clones and omits some. The table lists 65,000 to 95,000 clones, more than 70% of them singletons, with around 2.6% in the top ten. The sample comprised PBMCs. The receptors come from a male donor in good health and CMV-seropositive.

The CDR3 region has the DNA TGTGCCAGCAGTTCCTCTAGCGGGAGGGTAAATGAGCAGTTCTTC. Translation gives CASSSSSGRVNEQFF. The chain couples TRBV28 to TRBJ2-1, with 12 bases fitting TRBD2. The CDR3 length is 15 residues. V gave up 4 bases and J gave up 7 bases; unmatched junction bases: 5. Germline V gene lookup returns CDR1 MDHEN and CDR2 SYDVKM.

The rearrangement joins TRBV15 to TRBJ2-3; 8 bases agree with TRBD2. The CDR3 is 16 residues long. J gave up 1 base and V 0 bases, and 3 bases lay outside the gene matches. Germline CDR1 is LNHNV and CDR2 is YYDKDF (reference sequence). CDR3 loop: CATSRDMREGTDTQYF. The CDR3 DNA reads TGTGCCACCAGCAGAGATATGCGGGAGGGCACAGATACGCAGTATTTT.

The gene calls are TRBV5-1 and TRBJ2-3, with 8 positions matching TRBD2. Germline-derived CDR1 and CDR2 are SGHRS and YFSETQ. Trimming cost V 1 base and J 1 base; bases outside gene matches: 2. This CDR3 has 15 residues. CDR3 sequence (DNA): TGCGCCAGCAGCTTGCTGACTAGCGGCACAGATACGCAGTATTTT. Translation gives CASSLLTSGTDTQYF. Full variable domain (outside the CDR3, taken from reference TRBV5-1 and TRBJ2-3): KAGVTQTPRYLIKTRGQQVTLSCSPISGHRSVSWYQQTPGQGLQFLFEYFSETQRNKGNFPGRFSGRQFSNSRSEMNVSTLELGDSALYLCASSLLTSGTDTQYFGPGTRLTVL.

A word on this clone: Relative to the germline gene, one junction end is altered; a read error may explain this. The rearrangement joins TRBV7-2 to TRBJ2-6; 8 nucleotides line up with TRBD2. The germline V gene has CDR1 SGHTA and CDR2 FQGNSA. The CDR3 covers 18 residues. The CDR3 sequence: CAISLGAGDWSGANVLTF. CDR3 coding DNA: TGTGCCATCAGCTTAGGAGCGGGAGATTGGTCTGGGGCCAACGTCCTGACTTTC.

This clone turned up a few times. The chain links TRBV6-1 to TRBJ1-1; 7 positions match TRBD1. Unmatched junction bases numbered 10, after V lost 6 bases and J lost 6 bases. CDR3 size: 14 residues. The germline CDR1 and CDR2 sequences are MNHNS and SASEGT. Here the CDR3 DNA reads TGTGCCAGCAGAACATTACAGGGGACCCCTGAAGCTTTCTTT. Protein product: CASRTLQGTPEAFF.

The chain links TRBV7-9 to TRBJ2-7; 7 bases align to TRBD2. Germline lookup yields CDR1 SEHNR and CDR2 FQNEAQ (reference sequence). The J segment lost 5 bases and the V segment lost 2 bases, leaving 9 bases of the junction unmatched. This CDR3 contains 15 residues. The CDR3 DNA is TGTGCCAGCAGCTTATACTCCAGCGGGACCCACGAGCAGTACTTC. Translated, it gives CASSLYSSGTHEQYF.

The V and J genes are TRBV6-1 and TRBJ1-2, with D possibly matching TRBD1 (6 bases). The CDR3 is made up of 12 amino acids. The germline CDR1 and CDR2 sequences are MNHNS and SASEGT. V was trimmed by 6 bases and J by 8 bases, leaving 13 bases between them. In DNA form, the CDR3 reads TGTGCCAGCAGACAGGGTTCTGGAGGCTACACCTTC. Protein product: CASRQGSGGYTF.

This chain links TRBV27 with TRBJ2-7, with TRBD1 as a possible D gene (5 bases). Per the germline V gene, CDR1 is MNHEY and CDR2 is SMNVEV (reference sequence). V was pared by 2 bases and J by 5 bases, with 7 bases between. This CDR3 has 12 amino acids. The CDR3 is CASSLIGDEQYF. CDR3 bases: TGTGCCAGCAGTTTAATAGGGGACGAGCAGTACTTC.

The V gene is TRBV7-8, the J gene TRBJ2-7, with 7 bases that match TRBD1. CDR3 length equals 16 residues. Looked up from germline, CDR1 is SGHVS and CDR2 is FQNEAQ. Trimming removed 0 bases from V and 0 bases from J; junction bases left unmatched: 5. CDR3 region: CASSLARTGSSYEQYF. CDR3 coding DNA: TGTGCCAGCAGCTTAGCGCGGACAGGAAGCTCCTACGAGCAGTACTTC.

The J gene is TRBJ2-3, the V gene TRBV11-2, with TRBD1 matching over 10 bases. Germline V CDR1 and CDR2: SGHAT, FQNNGV. CDR3 length: 17 amino acids. V was clipped by 5 bases and J by 6 bases; unmatched bases: 14. This CDR3 reads CASSPGTGDTQWDTQYF. Written as DNA, the CDR3 is TGTGCCAGCAGCCCTGGGACAGGGGACACGCAATGGGATACGCAGTATTTT.

The CDR3 DNA reads TGTGCCAGCAGAGGGACAGGGAGAACCCAGCCCCAGCATTTT. Translated: CASRGTGRTQPQHF. The V gene is TRBV6-5, the J gene TRBJ1-5; TRBD1 matches at 9 bases. CDR3 length: 14 residues. The V and J ends lost 6 bases and 7 bases, in that order; junction bases with no gene match: 7. Germline V gene sequence: CDR1 MNHEY, CDR2 SVGAGI.

This clone turned up a few times. The J gene is TRBJ1-1, the V gene TRBV7-9; TRBD1 is a possible D gene (5 bases). The V and J ends lost 4 bases and 5 bases respectively, with 14 bases between them. The CDR3 spans 14 residues. The V gene's germline CDR1 is SEHNR and CDR2 FQNEAQ (reference sequence). In DNA, the CDR3 is TGTGCCAGCAGCTCCCGGACAAGTGGGACTGAAGCTTTCTTT. It encodes CASSSRTSGTEAFF.

The chain links TRBV29-1 to TRBJ2-5, with TRBD1 identical over 7 bases. The J call is doubtful: the DNA matches TRBJ2-7 better. Per the germline V gene, CDR1 is SQVTM and CDR2 is ANQGSEA. The CDR3 is 13 amino acids. Here the CDR3 reads CSVVKGAPPEQYF. The DNA for the CDR3 is TGCAGCGTTGTAAAGGGGGCGCCTCCCGAGCAGTACTTC.

The chain combines TRBV10-2 with TRBJ2-7; D is perhaps TRBD2 (6 bases). The germline V gene has CDR1 WSHSY and CDR2 SAAADI. With 6 bases removed from V and 2 bases from J, the gap between germline ends came to 17 bases. This CDR3 comprises 15 residues. CDR3 loop: CASSQLAQPPYEQYF. In nucleotides, the CDR3 is TGCGCCAGCAGCCAACTAGCTCAGCCTCCCTACGAGCAGTACTTC.

This chain links TRBV27 with TRBJ1-3; D uncertain. Germline CDR1 and CDR2: MNHEY and SMNVEV (reference sequence). With 6 bases removed from V and 0 bases from J, the gap between germline ends came to 9 bases. The CDR3 has 14 residues. CDR3 DNA: TGTGCCAGCAGGGCGGGTGGCTCTGGAAACACCATATATTTT. Amino acids: CASRAGGSGNTIYF.

With respect to this clone: A read error may produce the germline difference seen at one junction end. Written as DNA, the CDR3 is TGCGTCAGCAAGGCTAGCGGGAGGCCGGATATACCGGAGACCCAGTACTTC. Protein: CVSKASGRPDIPETQYF. J is TRBJ2-5 and V is TRBV4-3, with 11 bases that match TRBD2. The CDR3 contains 17 residues. Germline assignment: CDR1 LGHNA and CDR2 YSLEER.

This chain connects TRBV6-5 to TRBJ2-7; 8 positions match TRBD2. The V segment lost 6 bases and the J segment 3 bases; nucleotides outside the gene matches: 10. This CDR3 spans 15 amino acids. Germline lookup yields CDR1 MNHEY and CDR2 SVGAGI. CDR3 sequence (DNA): TGTGCCAGCAGCCCCGGGGGGGTATATGGCTACGAGCAGTACTTC. Encoded protein: CASSPGGVYGYEQYF.

This chain links TRBV5-1 with TRBJ2-7, with TRBD2 as a possible D gene (7 bases). The CDR3 covers 14 residues. Trimming pared 3 bases from V and 5 bases from J, leaving 15 bases between. Germline V CDR1 and CDR2: SGHRS, YFSETQ. Written as DNA, the CDR3 is TGCGCCAGCAGCTCGGGGGGACACAGGGACGAGCAGTACTTC. Protein product: CASSSGGHRDEQYF.